The 7 T cell receptor beta chains below come from one sample, sequenced in a study of cytomegalovirus exposure and HLA in healthy donors. Both 60 Vbeta primers and 13 Jbeta primers went into the PCR. Sequencing was performed with immunoSEQ multiplex PCR; in TCRdb, only in-frame clones are kept and a portion is missing. The sample consists of over 150,000 clones, over 70% of them appearing once. The source material was PBMCs. The receptors derive from a male donor in good health and CMV-seropositive.

V is TRBV5-4 and J is TRBJ1-1; 9 bases are a match to TRBD1. The trim removed 4 bases at V and 0 bases at J, leaving 7 bases unmatched. CDR1 and CDR2 (germline): SGHNT, YYREEE (reference sequence). This CDR3 comprises 16 residues. Here the CDR3 reads CASSRTDRGLNTEAFF. In nucleotides, the CDR3 is TGTGCCAGCAGCCGGACCGACAGGGGGTTGAACACTGAAGCTTTCTTT.

The chain employs TRBV5-1 and TRBJ2-2; TRBD2 matches 13 bases. After removal of 4 bases from V and 0 bases from J, the junction contained 9 bases not matched to a gene. The CDR3 contains 19 residues. Germline lookup yields CDR1 SGHRS and CDR2 YFSETQ. DNA for the CDR3: TGCGCCAGCAGCCCAGGACTAGCGGGGGCACCCGCGAACACCGGGGAGCTGTTTTTT. This sequence encodes CASSPGLAGAPANTGELFF.

The CDR3 sequence: CASSLASQDTQYF. For the CDR3, the DNA is TGTGCCAGCAGCTTAGCCAGTCAGGATACGCAGTATTTT. V usage is TRBV7-6 and J usage is TRBJ2-3; D is uncertain. The length of the CDR3 is 13 residues. Germline loops: CDR1 SGHVS, CDR2 FNYEAQ. The ends were cut back, 0 bases at V and 6 bases at J, with 7 bases in the middle.

The chain couples TRBV7-2 to TRBJ2-7; 7 nucleotides match TRBD1. Germline V gene data show CDR1 as SGHTA and CDR2 as FQGNSA. The length of the CDR3 is 14 residues. Germline trimming cut 2 bases from V and 7 bases from J; bases unmatched to any gene: 8. CDR3 sequence: CASSLRGPAREQYF. As DNA, the CDR3 is TGTGCCAGCAGCTTAAGGGGGCCTGCGAGGGAGCAGTACTTC.

The chain combines TRBV5-1 with TRBJ1-3; a weak D match, TRBD1 (5 bases). The CDR3 totals 14 residues. Trimming shortened V by 4 bases and J by 4 bases, and 12 bases separated the two germline ends. Germline CDR1 reads SGHRS; CDR2 reads YFSETQ. The CDR3 DNA is TGCGCCAGCAGCCCCGACAGTAGGGGAAACACCATATATTTT. It is translated as CASSPDSRGNTIYF.

The chain is built from TRBV11-1 and TRBJ2-1, with D tentatively TRBD1 (5 bases). Germline assignment: CDR1 SGHAT and CDR2 FQDESV (reference sequence). The CDR3 contains 12 residues. V gave up 1 base and J gave up 7 bases, with 5 bases separating them. CDR3 sequence reads: CASSLEGNEQFF. The CDR3 coding sequence is TGTGCCAGCAGCTTAGAGGGGAATGAGCAGTTCTTC. Complete variable domain (other parts from reference TRBV11-1 and TRBJ2-1): EAEVAQSPRYKITEKSQAVAFWCDPISGHATLYWYRQILGQGPELLVQFQDESVVDDSQLPKDRFSAERLKGVDSTLKIQPAELGDSAMYLCASSLEGNEQFFGPGTRLTVL.

J is TRBJ2-3 and V is TRBV28; tentative D call: TRBD2 (6 bases). V gave up 8 bases and J gave up 4 bases, with 19 bases separating them. CDR1 and CDR2 from the germline V gene are MDHEN and SYDVKM. This CDR3 spans 15 amino acids. CDR3 DNA: TGTGCCAGCGGGCCCGGGAGTTCGTTTTCAGATACGCAGTATTTT. Translated, it gives CASGPGSSFSDTQYF. The full variable domain, in which reference TRBV28 and TRBJ2-3 provide the parts outside the CDR3, is DVKVTQSSRYLVKRTGEKVFLECVQDMDHENMFWYRQDPGLGLRLIYFSYDVKMKEKGDIPEGYSVSREKKERFSLILESASTNQTSMYLCASGPGSSFSDTQYFGPGTRLTVL.